Here is one TCR beta chain with its context. Its specificity is not known. A read error may account for a junction end that differs from germline. MiXCR, run by TCRdb on the 5' RACE reads, gives a single entry per CDR3 protein. Counted here are roughly 350,000 distinct CDR3 sequences, under 25% occurring once; the ten biggest clones make up roughly an eighth. The sample comes from a study of T-cell memory formation after mild COVID-19. Study context: Each donor largely had its own TCR clusters.

Study results and limitations: CD4+ contracting clones were mainly CM and EM; CD8+ ones, EMRA.

CDR1 and CDR2 (germline): SGHDT, YYEEEE. The CDR3 has 13 amino acids. This clonotype originated in an adult woman who had mild COVID-19 (a few samples of this study predate the infection). Cell type and time point are not known. The chain recombines TRBV5-6 with TRBJ2-5; maybe TRBD1 (5 bases). The material sequenced was PBMCs or a T cell subset sorted from them (not recorded which). This chain's CDR3 is CASSLPQTVPRHF. The CDR3 DNA reads TGTGCCAGCAGCTTGCCCCAGACAGTACCCCGGCACTTC. The variable domain in full, completed from reference TRBV5-6 and TRBJ2-5, reads DAGVTQSPTHLIKTRGQQVTLRCSPKSGHDTVSWYQQALGQGPQFIFQYYEEEERQRGNFPDRFSGHQFPNYSSELNVNALLLGDSALYLCASSLPQTVPRHFGPGTRLLVL.